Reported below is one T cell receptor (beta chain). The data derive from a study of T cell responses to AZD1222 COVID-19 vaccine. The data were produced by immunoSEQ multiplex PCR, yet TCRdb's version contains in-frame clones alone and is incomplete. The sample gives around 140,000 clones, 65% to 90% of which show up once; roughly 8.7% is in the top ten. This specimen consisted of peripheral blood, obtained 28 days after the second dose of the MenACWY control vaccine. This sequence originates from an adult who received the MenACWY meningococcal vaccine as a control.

CDR3 amino acids: CASSSSSYGYTF. The CDR3 nucleotides are TGTGCCAGCAGTTCCTCGTCCTATGGCTACACCTTC. The chain recombines TRBV28 with TRBJ1-2, with D hard to call. The CDR3 contains 12 residues. Germline V gene sequence: CDR1 MDHEN, CDR2 SYDVKM. The V and J ends lost 4 bases and 4 bases respectively, with 7 bases between them.